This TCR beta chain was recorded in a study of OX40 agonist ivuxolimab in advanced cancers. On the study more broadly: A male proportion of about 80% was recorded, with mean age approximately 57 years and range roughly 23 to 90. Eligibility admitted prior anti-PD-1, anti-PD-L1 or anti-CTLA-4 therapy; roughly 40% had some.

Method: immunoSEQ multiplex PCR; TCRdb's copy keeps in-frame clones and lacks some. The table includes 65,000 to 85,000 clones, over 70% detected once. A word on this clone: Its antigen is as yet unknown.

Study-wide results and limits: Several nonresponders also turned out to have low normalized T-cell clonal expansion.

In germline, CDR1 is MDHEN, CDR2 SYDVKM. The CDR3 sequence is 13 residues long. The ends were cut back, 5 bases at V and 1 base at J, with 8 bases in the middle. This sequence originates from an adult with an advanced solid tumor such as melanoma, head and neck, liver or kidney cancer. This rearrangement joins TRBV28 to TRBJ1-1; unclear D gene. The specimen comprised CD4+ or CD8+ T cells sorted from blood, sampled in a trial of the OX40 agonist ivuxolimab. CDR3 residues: CASSQLQNTEAFF. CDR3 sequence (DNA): TGTGCCAGCAGTCAACTACAGAACACTGAAGCTTTCTTT.